A single sample gave rise to the 27 T cell receptor beta chains below, sequenced in a study of T-cell reconstitution after alpha-beta-depleted transplantation in children. Preparing the TCRbeta library involved the use of unique molecular identifiers. One entry per CDR3 protein, called by TCRdb with MiXCR from the PCR reads. This table has some 240,000 distinct CDR3 sequences, 12% appearing once. Sequencing was performed on PBMCs from the stem cell graft donor, taken from the stem cell graft. All receptors derive from a human donor who donated a stem cell graft to a child with acute lymphoblastic leukemia.

In this sample, this clonotype turned up many times. The chain employs TRBV5-1 and TRBJ2-1; 8 bases line up with TRBD1. This CDR3 is 17 amino acids long. Looked up from germline, CDR1 is SGHRS and CDR2 is YFSETQ. The V and J ends lost 0 bases and 4 bases, in that order; junction bases with no gene match: 9. In DNA form, the CDR3 reads TGCGCCAGCAGCTTGGAGGCTCAGGGGGCCGCTTACAATGAGCAGTTCTTC. Translation: CASSLEAQGAAYNEQFF.

The chain carries TRBV20-1 and TRBJ2-2, with 11 bases matching TRBD2. Germline CDR1 reads DFQATT; CDR2 reads SNEGSKA (reference sequence). The trim removed 1 base at V and 4 bases at J, leaving 2 bases unmatched. This CDR3 comprises 15 residues. The CDR3 is CSARASGRTTGELFF. Written as DNA, the CDR3 is TGCAGTGCTAGAGCTAGCGGGAGGACCACCGGGGAGCTGTTTTTT.

There are many counts of this clonotype. The chain employs TRBV12-3 or TRBV12-4 and TRBJ2-5, with D tentatively TRBD1 or TRBD2 (6 bases each). The CDR3 is 15 amino acids. The ends were cut back, 2 bases at V and 5 bases at J, with 15 bases in the middle. This CDR3 is CASSLTWRGVETQYF. CDR3 coding DNA: TGTGCCAGCAGTTTAACTTGGAGGGGGGTGGAGACCCAGTACTTC.

Remarks on this clonotype: Because it lacks the conserved phenylalanine or tryptophan at the end, this CDR3 is likely a read error. No DNA is shown, since the ends of the CDR3 on it are uncertain; the CDR3 is the one TCRdb lists. The genes are TRBV6-6 and TRBJ1-2; the tabulated D call, TRBD1, remains unverified against the DNA. The CDR3 comprises 10 residues, both ends counted. The germline gives CDR1 MNHNY, CDR2 SVGAGI (reference sequence). This chain's CDR3 is CASSLGQAAG.

J is TRBJ2-7 and V is TRBV20-1, with 8 bases lining up with TRBD2. Germline CDR1 is DFQATT and CDR2 is SNEGSKA (reference sequence). The CDR3 is made up of 14 amino acids. With V trimmed by 0 bases and J by 3 bases, 4 bases remained unmatched. Written as DNA, the CDR3 is TGCAGTGCTAGAGAGGCGCGGGGGGACTACGAGCAGTACTTC. Translating gives CSAREARGDYEQYF.

The table lists this clonotype with a few counts. The rearrangement joins TRBV28 to TRBJ2-7; D is unclear. The germline V gene has CDR1 MDHEN and CDR2 SYDVKM. Trimming pared 5 bases from V and 9 bases from J, leaving 14 bases between. CDR3 size: 12 residues. The CDR3 coding sequence is TGTGCCAGCAGTATCAGTGTTCCCGGGCAGTACTTC. It is translated as CASSISVPGQYF.

This clonotype was counted at least ten times. The chain carries TRBV3-1 and TRBJ2-4; 8 bases are a match to TRBD1. Germline CDR1 is LGHDT and CDR2 is YNNKEL (reference sequence). The CDR3 is 15 residues long. V lost 2 bases to trimming and J lost 6 bases; unmatched junction nucleotides: 6. The CDR3 DNA reads TGTGCCAGCAGCCAACAGGGGGCGGGCGGAAACATTCAGTACTTC. It encodes CASSQQGAGGNIQYF.

This clonotype was counted a single time. A much more abundant neighbour one base away suggests this may be a read error. The rearrangement links TRBV9 to TRBJ1-5; TRBD1 might be the D (5 bases). Germline V CDR1 and CDR2: SGDLS, YYNGEE. V was pared by 0 bases and J by 4 bases, with 11 bases between. This CDR3 has 15 amino acids. Here the CDR3 reads CASSVGWGGNQPQHF. In nucleotides, the CDR3 is TGTGCCAGCAGCGTAGGATGGGGCGGGAATCAGCCCCAGCATTTT.

The genes are TRBV12-3 or TRBV12-4 and TRBJ2-1; D is unclear. Trimming stripped 3 bases from V and 3 bases from J, with 18 bases between. The CDR3 spans 17 residues. The CDR3 sequence: CASSFGLTNRVYNEQFF. The CDR3 nucleotides read TGTGCCAGCAGTTTTGGTCTAACGAATAGGGTCTACAATGAGCAGTTCTTC.

This clonotype was seen once. The CDR3 sequence: CSAGAMNRQYF. CDR3 sequence (DNA): TGCAGCGCAGGGGCTATGAACAGGCAGTACTTC. This chain links TRBV29-1 with TRBJ2-4, with D tentatively TRBD1 (6 bases). V was pared by 7 bases and J by 13 bases, with 17 bases between. The CDR3 covers 11 residues. CDR1 and CDR2 (germline): SQVTM, ANQGSEA. The full variable domain, rest sourced from reference TRBV29-1 and TRBJ2-4, is SAVISQKPSRDICQRGTSLTIQCQVDSQVTMMFWYRQQPGQSLTLIATANQGSEATYESGFVIDKFPISRPNLTFSTLTVSNMSPEDSSIYLCSAGAMNRQYFGAGTRLSVL.

This clonotype was detected ten times or more. The rearrangement joins TRBV6-1 to TRBJ2-5; D perhaps matches TRBD1 (6 bases). The CDR3 extends over 14 amino acids. Germline CDR1 reads MNHNS; CDR2 reads SASEGT. V gave up 5 bases and J gave up 7 bases, with 17 bases separating them. DNA for the CDR3: TGTGCCAGCAGTACGACCCATCAGACAGGGACCCAGTACTTC. Translating gives CASSTTHQTGTQYF.

V and J are TRBV18 and TRBJ1-1; the D gene is possibly TRBD1 (5 bases). Trimming pared 5 bases from V and 10 bases from J, leaving 17 bases between. The germline CDR1 and CDR2 sequences are KGHSH and LQKENI. The CDR3 runs 13 residues. CDR3 protein: CASSTTGALGAFF. The CDR3 DNA sequence: TGTGCCAGCTCAACAACAGGAGCTCTTGGAGCTTTCTTT.

This clonotype was seen many times. The J gene is TRBJ2-4, the V gene TRBV7-9; either TRBD1 or TRBD2 may fit D (5 bases each). Looked up from germline, CDR1 is SEHNR and CDR2 is FQNEAQ (reference sequence). With 1 base removed from V and 7 bases from J, the gap between germline ends came to 11 bases. The CDR3 consists of 14 residues. The CDR3 sequence is CASSLVPGTNIQYF. Written as DNA, the CDR3 is TGTGCCAGCAGCTTAGTACCGGGGACGAACATTCAGTACTTC.

This clonotype occurred many times. This chain links TRBV20-1 with TRBJ1-2; D might be TRBD1 (6 bases). Germline CDR1 reads DFQATT; CDR2 reads SNEGSKA (reference sequence). The V gene lost 5 bases and the J gene lost 6 bases, with 16 bases spanning the gap. The CDR3 is 13 amino acids. CDR3 DNA: TGCAGTGCTCCCGGGGGGGCTCGAGATGGCTACACCTTC. This sequence encodes CSAPGGARDGYTF.

This clonotype has a count of ten or more. This sequence joins TRBV29-1 and TRBJ2-2, with D unclear. Per germline, CDR1 SQVTM and CDR2 ANQGSEA. With 2 bases removed from V and 3 bases from J, the gap between germline ends came to 4 bases. The CDR3 spans 12 residues. The CDR3 coding sequence is TGCAGCGTTGAACTTCACACCGGGGAGCTGTTTTTT. It encodes CSVELHTGELFF.

To note about this clonotype: With a much larger clone just one base away, this may be a read error. The rearrangement links TRBV28 to TRBJ1-3, with 8 bases that match TRBD1. CDR3 length: 17 residues. Germline loops: CDR1 MDHEN, CDR2 SYDVKM. The CDR3 coding sequence is TGTGCCAGCAGTTACCCCCGCCCAGGGGGCACGGGAAACACCATGTATTTT. Its protein is CASSYPRPGGTGNTMYF.

This clonotype was recorded many times. The V call is TRBV20-1, the J call TRBJ2-1; no firm D call. CDR1 is DFQATT, CDR2 SNEGSKA, per germline (reference sequence). The V gene lost 3 bases and the J gene lost 0 bases, with 9 bases spanning the gap. This CDR3 comprises 14 residues. CDR3 sequence: CSARALSSYNEQFF. The DNA for the CDR3 is TGCAGTGCTAGGGCATTAAGCTCCTACAATGAGCAGTTCTTC.

This clonotype came up many times. The chain links TRBV12-3 or TRBV12-4 to TRBJ2-3; possibly TRBD1 for D (5 bases). V was pared by 6 bases and J by 1 base, with 14 bases between. The CDR3 is made up of 15 amino acids. The DNA for the CDR3 is TGTGCCAGCAGCCTGACAGTCCTGGGCACAGATACGCAGTATTTT. Its protein product is CASSLTVLGTDTQYF.

This clonotype was recorded at least ten times. The rearrangement joins TRBV4-3 to TRBJ2-7; D possibly corresponds to TRBD1 (6 bases). Germline V gives CDR1 LGHNA, CDR2 YSLEER. Trimming shortened V by 0 bases and J by 9 bases, and 15 bases separated the two germline ends. This CDR3 contains 14 residues. CDR3 loop: CASSQEPMGAMQYF. DNA of the CDR3: TGCGCCAGCAGCCAAGAGCCGATGGGGGCGATGCAGTACTTC.

In this sample, this clonotype turned up many times. The chain couples TRBV27 to TRBJ2-1; D is possibly TRBD1 (6 bases). This CDR3 has 17 residues. Between the trimmed V and J ends, which lost 2 bases and 4 bases, there was a span of 18 bases. CDR1 MNHEY and CDR2 SMNVEV come from the germline V gene (reference sequence). The CDR3: CASSLVGAEWVYNEQFF. The CDR3 nucleotides are TGTGCCAGCAGTTTAGTGGGGGCGGAGTGGGTTTACAATGAGCAGTTCTTC.

At least ten counts were recorded for this clonotype. The J gene is TRBJ2-1, the V gene TRBV18, with 10 bases fitting TRBD1. J gave up 1 base and V 1 base, and 4 bases lay outside the gene matches. CDR1 KGHSH and CDR2 LQKENI come from the germline V gene. The CDR3 contains 17 residues. In DNA, the CDR3 is TGTGCCAGCTCACCACTCGAGGGACAGGGGTCCTACAATGAGCAGTTCTTC. Amino acids: CASSPLEGQGSYNEQFF. The complete variable domain, with remaining parts taken from reference TRBV18 and TRBJ2-1, reads NAGVMQNPRHLVRRRGQEARLRCSPMKGHSHVYWYRQLPEEGLKFMVYLQKENIIDESGMPKERFSAEFPKEGPSILRIQQVVRGDSAAYFCASSPLEGQGSYNEQFFGPGTRLTVL.

This clonotype has more than one count but fewer than ten. The chain has TRBV7-2 and TRBJ2-3, with 13 bases aligning to TRBD2. The length of the CDR3 is 17 residues. V was pared by 4 bases and J by 3 bases, with 7 bases of the junction left unmatched. Looked up from germline, CDR1 is SGHTA and CDR2 is FQGNSA. The CDR3 is CASSYTGTSGVTDTQYF. The CDR3 nucleotides read TGTGCCAGCAGCTATACCGGGACTAGCGGGGTTACAGATACGCAGTATTTT.

This clonotype was seen ten or more times. The genes are TRBV20-1 and TRBJ2-3; 7 nucleotides line up with TRBD2. Germline V gives CDR1 DFQATT, CDR2 SNEGSKA (reference sequence). The trim removed 6 bases at V and 5 bases at J, leaving 8 bases unmatched. This CDR3 comprises 13 residues. The chain's CDR3 is CSAAGTNEDTQYF. As DNA, the CDR3 is TGCAGTGCGGCCGGGACTAATGAAGATACGCAGTATTTT.

This clonotype was seen many times. CDR3 region: CAGGAASTDTQYF. The CDR3, as DNA: TGTGCCGGAGGGGCGGCTAGCACAGATACGCAGTATTTT. The chain joins TRBV6-1 to TRBJ2-3; D perhaps matches TRBD2 (6 bases). CDR3 size: 13 residues. The germline V gene encodes CDR1 MNHNS and CDR2 SASEGT. V was pared by 11 bases and J by 0 bases, with 12 bases between.

This clonotype has ten or more counts. This chain uses TRBV7-8 with TRBJ2-2; TRBD1 aligns across 8 bases. CDR1 SGHVS and CDR2 FQNEAQ come from the germline V gene. This CDR3 contains 15 residues. The V gene end was trimmed by 3 bases and the J gene end by 6 bases; junction bases not matched to a gene: 6. Here the CDR3 DNA reads TGTGCCAGCAGCTTTGGACAGGGAATCGCCGGGGAGCTGTTTTTT. As protein: CASSFGQGIAGELFF. Full variable domain (remainder filled in from reference TRBV7-8 and TRBJ2-2): GAGVSQSPRYKVAKRGQDVALRCDPISGHVSLFWYQQALGQGPEFLTYFQNEAQLDKSGLPSDRFFAERPEGSVSTLKIQRTQQEDSAVYLCASSFGQGIAGELFFGEGSRLTVL.

The gene calls are TRBV19 and TRBJ2-1, with 7 nucleotides matching TRBD2. J was trimmed by 9 bases and V by 1 base; bases with no gene match: 3. CDR1 and CDR2 (germline): LNHDA, SQIVND (reference sequence). This CDR3 region has 13 residues. CDR3 sequence reads: CASSIGGRGEQFF. As DNA, the CDR3 is TGTGCCAGTAGTATAGGGGGGAGGGGTGAGCAGTTCTTC.

The sample holds many counts of this clonotype. The rearrangement uses TRBV5-4 and TRBJ2-1; D might be TRBD1 or TRBD2, each matching 7 bases. CDR1 is SGHNT, CDR2 YYREEE, per germline (reference sequence). CDR3 length: 15 amino acids. The germline V and J ends were trimmed by 2 bases and 3 bases, with 12 bases remaining between them. CDR3 sequence: CASSLGGGSYNEQFF. The CDR3 DNA is TGTGCCAGCAGCTTAGGGGGCGGGAGCTACAATGAGCAGTTCTTC.